This T cell receptor beta chain was sequenced in a study of blood T cell repertoires in COVID-19. The CDR3 spans 15 residues. V lost 5 bases and J lost 0; bases outside the gene matches: 7. CDR1 and CDR2 (germline): SGHTA, FQGNSA. As handled by the study authors: Amplification from reference gene primers served as the basis for estimated nucleated cell counts. Generated by immunoSEQ multiplex PCR, the TCRdb table keeps only in-frame clones and is missing some. That table is the source of V, J and clone size, and D and trimming were worked out from the DNA. The sample has about 330,000 clones, around 89% seen once.

The source material was peripheral blood. The V gene is TRBV7-2, the J gene TRBJ2-7, with 7 bases matching TRBD1. The TCR originated in a young man who had recovered from COVID-19. CDR3 sequence (DNA): TGTGCCAGCAGCAATACCGGGACAGTCTCCTACGAGCAGTACTTC. Translation gives CASSNTGTVSYEQYF. Combining the CDR3 with reference TRBV7-2 and TRBJ2-7 gives the whole variable domain GAGVSQSPSNKVTEKGKDVELRCDPISGHTALYWYRQSLGQGLEFLIYFQGNSAPDKSGLPSDRFSAERTGGSVSTLTIQRTQQEDSAVYLCASSNTGTVSYEQYFGPGTRLTVT.